The 20 T cell receptor beta chains below all came from one sample that was sequenced in a study of a mutant IDH1 vaccine in newly diagnosed glioma. Their target antigens are unknown. As for time point: week 47, end of study. Vaccination comprised doses that each held 300 ug of mutant IDH1 20-mer peptide, plus topical imiquimod. Only in-frame clones appear in the TCRdb table, and some are missing; sequencing was by immunoSEQ multiplex PCR. The sample has approximately 11,000 clones; about four fifths are singletons. This sample comprised PBMCs, obtained from a glioma patient whose treatment included an IDH1 peptide vaccine. These receptors were obtained from a man aged 25-45 years with glioma.

This chain joins TRBV14 and TRBJ2-1; TRBD2 matches at 8 bases. The junction had 7 bases not matched to a gene; V was cut back by 0 bases and J by 3 bases. Germline assignment: CDR1 SGHDN and CDR2 FVKESK. This CDR3 region has 17 residues. The CDR3 DNA reads TGTGCCAGCAGCCAAGATTATAAAGGGACTAGCTACAATGAGCAGTTCTTC. It is translated as CASSQDYKGTSYNEQFF.

The V and J genes are TRBV4-1 and TRBJ2-7; D is undetermined. CDR1 MGHRA and CDR2 YSYEKL come from the germline V gene. The CDR3 length is 13 residues. V lost 0 bases and J 4 bases, leaving 7 bases between the germline ends. The CDR3 DNA is TGCGCCAGCAGCCAAGACATAGGGTACGAGCAGTACTTC. Protein product: CASSQDIGYEQYF.

The V and J genes are TRBV10-2 and TRBJ2-1; D is perhaps TRBD1 (5 bases). CDR1 is WSHSY and CDR2 is SAAADI in the germline V gene. With 7 bases removed from V and 0 bases from J, the gap between germline ends came to 19 bases. CDR3 length equals 17 residues. CDR3 in amino acids: CASTSQAQVFSYNEQFF. CDR3 nucleotides: TGCGCCAGCACCTCTCAGGCACAGGTTTTCTCCTACAATGAGCAGTTCTTC.

For the CDR3, the DNA is TGTGCCAGCAGCCTCAACTCGCTTACGGATACGCAGTATTTT. Protein sequence: CASSLNSLTDTQYF. This chain links TRBV27 with TRBJ2-3, with D hard to call. The CDR3 covers 14 residues. Trimming removed 6 bases at V and 6 bases at J, with 16 bases between. In germline, CDR1 is MNHEY, CDR2 SMNVEV (reference sequence).

This chain links TRBV6-5 with TRBJ2-7; the D gene is possibly TRBD2 (6 bases). The CDR3 covers 14 residues. V was clipped by 7 bases and J by 5 bases, with 18 bases between them. Germline V gene data show CDR1 as MNHEY and CDR2 as SVGAGI. The CDR3 here is CASNRRDRGDEQYF. CDR3 bases: TGTGCCAGCAATCGGCGGGATAGGGGTGACGAGCAGTACTTC.

V and J are TRBV6-4 and TRBJ2-3, with unresolved D. Trimming removed 2 bases at V and 2 bases at J, with 8 bases between. The V gene's germline CDR1 is MRHNA and CDR2 SNTAGT. This CDR3 region has 14 residues. The CDR3 DNA reads as TGTGCCAGCAGTGACCGGCCTGACACAGATACGCAGTATTTT. Translated, it gives CASSDRPDTDTQYF.

This chain connects TRBV27 to TRBJ1-2, with 8 bases matching TRBD1. This CDR3 is built from 13 residues. V gave up 5 bases and J gave up 8 bases; unmatched junction bases: 7. Looked up from germline, CDR1 is MNHEY and CDR2 is SMNVEV (reference sequence). CDR3 residues: CASSRQGAEGYTF. The CDR3 bases are TGTGCCAGCAGTCGTCAGGGGGCAGAAGGCTACACCTTC.

The CDR3 nucleotides read TGTGCCAGCAGTCTTACAGGTCTCTATGGCTACACCTTC. As protein: CASSLTGLYGYTF. This chain connects TRBV27 to TRBJ1-2; TRBD1 might be the D (5 bases). The CDR3 consists of 13 residues. The V gene lost 5 bases and the J gene lost 4 bases, with 11 bases spanning the gap. In germline, CDR1 is MNHEY, CDR2 SMNVEV (reference sequence).

V usage is TRBV5-6 and J usage is TRBJ2-7, with 9 bases fitting TRBD2. The V gene's germline CDR1 is SGHDT and CDR2 YYEEEE. V trimming: 3 bases; J trimming: 5 bases; junction bases outside the gene matches: 6. This CDR3 comprises 14 residues. The CDR3 spells CASSWMASGDEQYF. In DNA form, the CDR3 reads TGTGCCAGCAGCTGGATGGCTAGCGGGGACGAGCAGTACTTC.

The chain joins TRBV5-1 to TRBJ1-1; D not resolved. Germline V gene data show CDR1 as SGHRS and CDR2 as YFSETQ. V lost 2 bases and J 11 bases, leaving 19 bases between the germline ends. The CDR3 has 14 amino acids. CDR3 nucleotide sequence: TGCGCCAGCAGCTTAAATGACGGCTATGAAGAGGCTTTCTTT. It is translated as CASSLNDGYEEAFF.

The rearrangement uses TRBV18 and TRBJ2-7; 9 bases agree with TRBD2. Germline V gives CDR1 KGHSH, CDR2 LQKENI. V lost 3 bases, J lost 4 bases, and 4 bases stayed unmatched. CDR3 length: 14 amino acids. The CDR3 is CASSPRTSEYEQYF. DNA for the CDR3: TGTGCCAGCTCACCCAGGACTAGCGAGTACGAGCAGTACTTC.

The chain has TRBV19 and TRBJ1-3, with a possible D match to TRBD1 (5 bases). This CDR3 is built from 14 residues. The V gene lost 7 bases and the J gene lost 1 base, with 11 bases spanning the gap. Germline values: CDR1 LNHDA, CDR2 SQIVND (reference sequence). CDR3: CASNPGISGNTIYF. The CDR3 coding sequence is TGTGCCAGTAATCCAGGGATTTCTGGAAACACCATATATTTT. Complete variable domain (other parts from reference TRBV19 and TRBJ1-3): DGGITQSPKYLFRKEGQNVTLSCEQNLNHDAMYWYRQDPGQGLRLIYYSQIVNDFQKGDIAEGYSVSREKKESFPLTVTSAQKNPTAFYLCASNPGISGNTIYFGEGSWLTVV.

The chain carries TRBV19 and TRBJ1-5, with 9 bases aligning to TRBD1. Trimming took 3 bases from V and 7 from J; bases not matched to a gene: 10. CDR3 length: 16 residues. Germline V gene lookup returns CDR1 LNHDA and CDR2 SQIVND (reference sequence). The CDR3 nucleotides are TGTGCCAGTAGTATGGGAACAGGGGGCGGTGGGCAGCCCCAGCATTTT. Amino acid sequence: CASSMGTGGGGQPQHF.

The chain couples TRBV18 to TRBJ1-1; TRBD1 matches 9 bases. The CDR3 consists of 15 residues. The junction had 6 bases not matched to a gene; V was cut back by 1 base and J by 6 bases. CDR1 and CDR2 from the germline V gene are KGHSH and LQKENI. The CDR3 nucleotides are TGTGCCAGCTCACCACGGGGACAGGGTAAACCTGAAGCTTTCTTT. It is translated as CASSPRGQGKPEAFF.

This clone was counted a few times. This chain uses TRBV5-1 with TRBJ1-5; no clear D. This CDR3 spans 16 amino acids. The germline V gene encodes CDR1 SGHRS and CDR2 YFSETQ. The germline V and J ends were trimmed by 0 bases and 0 bases, with 10 bases remaining between them. CDR3: CASSLVGGYSNQPQHF. CDR3 nucleotides: TGCGCCAGCAGCTTGGTCGGCGGGTATAGCAATCAGCCCCAGCATTTT.

This clone has just a few counts. The chain employs TRBV19 and TRBJ1-5; D gene unclear. V was pared by 7 bases and J by 2 bases, with 12 bases between. Germline V lookup: CDR1 LNHDA, CDR2 SQIVND (reference sequence). The CDR3 is 14 amino acids. CDR3 in amino acids: CASTSTGGNQPQHF. Here the CDR3 DNA reads TGTGCCAGTACTTCGACCGGTGGCAATCAGCCCCAGCATTTT. The whole variable domain, remainder taken from reference TRBV19 and TRBJ1-5, is DGGITQSPKYLFRKEGQNVTLSCEQNLNHDAMYWYRQDPGQGLRLIYYSQIVNDFQKGDIAEGYSVSREKKESFPLTVTSAQKNPTAFYLCASTSTGGNQPQHFGDGTRLSIL.

This chain uses TRBV5-6 with TRBJ2-7; D not certain. Between the trimmed V and J ends, which lost 2 bases and 0 bases, there was a span of 9 bases. CDR3 length: 14 amino acids. Germline values: CDR1 SGHDT, CDR2 YYEEEE. In DNA, the CDR3 is TGTGCCAGCAGCTTATATGGATACTCCTACGAGCAGTACTTC. It codes for CASSLYGYSYEQYF.

V usage is TRBV11-2 and J usage is TRBJ1-1; tentative D call: TRBD1 (6 bases). CDR3 length: 15 amino acids. CDR1 and CDR2 from the germline V gene are SGHAT and FQNNGV. Trimming removed 4 bases at V and 1 base at J, with 13 bases between. The CDR3 DNA follows: TGTGCCAGCAGCTCCCAGGGGTCCGAGAACACTGAAGCTTTCTTT. Translating gives CASSSQGSENTEAFF.

CDR3 nucleotides: TGTGCCAGTAGTAGGGGACTAGCGACAGATACGCAGTATTTT. Translation: CASSRGLATDTQYF. The chain uses TRBV19 and TRBJ2-3; TRBD2 matches at 10 bases. Looked up from germline, CDR1 is LNHDA and CDR2 is SQIVND (reference sequence). The CDR3 loop spans 14 amino acids. V lost 4 bases to trimming and J lost 3 bases; unmatched junction nucleotides: 1.

The gene calls are TRBV11-3 and TRBJ2-1; D not certain. The germline V gene has CDR1 SGHNT and CDR2 YENEEA. This CDR3 spans 13 amino acids. V was cut by 1 base and J by 7 bases, with 8 bases left in between. CDR3 region: CASSLGGSNEQFF. CDR3 nucleotides: TGTGCCAGCAGCTTAGGGGGTAGTAATGAGCAGTTCTTC.